The 2 T cell receptor beta chains below were found in one sample sequenced in a study of blood T cell repertoires in COVID-19 (dated by TCRdb to 2020 to 2021). To prepare the library, the immunoSEQ multiplex PCR assay was applied. TCRdb took over this immuneACCESS table, retaining in-frame rearrangements with V and J assigned. Such tables are incomplete; in checked studies, under half of the missing clones stem from an unresolved V gene, and the remainder is unexplained. The sample records about 140,000 clones, roughly four fifths of which are singletons. The ten biggest clones cover over 5% of the sample. The sample taken for sequencing was peripheral blood. The receptors come from a human donor in a cohort sampled during active COVID-19.

This clone was seen only once. The DNA of the CDR3 is TGTGCCAGCAGCCTAGACAGGGTACGAGAAAAACTGTTTTTT. It encodes CASSLDRVREKLFF. The chain recombines TRBV14 with TRBJ1-4, with 7 nucleotides matching TRBD1. J gave up 8 bases and V 4 bases, and 7 bases lay outside the gene matches. The germline V gene has CDR1 SGHDN and CDR2 FVKESK. This CDR3 is built from 14 residues. Together with reference TRBV14 and TRBJ1-4, the CDR3 gives the full variable domain: EAGVTQFPSHSVIEKGQTVTLRCDPISGHDNLYWYRRVMGKEIKFLLHFVKESKQDESGMPNNRFLAERTGGTYSTLKVQPAELEDSGVYFCASSLDRVREKLFFGSGTQLSVL.

The chain combines TRBV3-1 (or the pseudogene TRBV3-2) with TRBJ1-4; D remains unclear. Germline V gene sequence: CDR1 LGHDT, CDR2 YNNKEL (reference sequence). CDR3 length equals 19 residues. Trimming shortened V by 7 bases and J by 1 base, and 25 bases separated the two germline ends. The CDR3 spells CASTPKENTEHLTNEKLFF. CDR3 nucleotide sequence: TGTGCCAGCACCCCAAAGGAAAACACGGAGCACCTAACTAATGAAAAACTGTTTTTT.